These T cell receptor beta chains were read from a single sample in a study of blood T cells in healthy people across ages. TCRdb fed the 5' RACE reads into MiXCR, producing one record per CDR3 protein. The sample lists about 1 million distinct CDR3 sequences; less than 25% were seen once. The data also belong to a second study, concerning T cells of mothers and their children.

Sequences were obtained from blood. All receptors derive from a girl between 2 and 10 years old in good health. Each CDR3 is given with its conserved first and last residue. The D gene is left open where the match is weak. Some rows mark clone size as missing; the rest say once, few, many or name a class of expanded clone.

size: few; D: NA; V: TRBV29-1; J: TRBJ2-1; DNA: TGCAGCGTTGAAGATGGTGCTGAGCAGTTCTTC; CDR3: CSVEDGAEQFF
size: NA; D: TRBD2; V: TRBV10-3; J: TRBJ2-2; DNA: TGTGCCATCAGTGGCACTAGCGAGGCCGGGGAGCTGTTTTTT; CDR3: CAISGTSEAGELFF
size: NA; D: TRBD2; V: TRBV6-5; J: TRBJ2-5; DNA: TGTGCCAGCAGTTGGGGACTAGCGGGAGAAGGAGGAGAGACCCAGTACTTC; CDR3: CASSWGLAGEGGETQYF
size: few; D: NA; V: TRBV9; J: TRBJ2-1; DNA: TGTGCCAGCAGCCCCCTGGAATCACCCCGGTTCTTC; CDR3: CASSPLESPRFF
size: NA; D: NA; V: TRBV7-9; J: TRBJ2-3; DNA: TGTGCCAGCAGCGGGTTTGGGGGAGATACGCAGTATTTT; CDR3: CASSGFGGDTQYF
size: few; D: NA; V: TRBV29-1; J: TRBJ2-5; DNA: TGCAGCGTACCCGGAGGAGTCAGCTGGGAGACCCAGTACTTC; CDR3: CSVPGGVSWETQYF
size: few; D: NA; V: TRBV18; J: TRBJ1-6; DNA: TGTGCCAGCTCACCTCGGAGGATCCTTTCAGATTCACCCCTCCACTTT; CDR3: CASSPRRILSDSPLHF
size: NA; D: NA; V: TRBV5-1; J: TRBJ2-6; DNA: TGCGCCAGCCGACAGACCTCTGGGGCCAACGTCCTGACTTTC; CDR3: CASRQTSGANVLTF
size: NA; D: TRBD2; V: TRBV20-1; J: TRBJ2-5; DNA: TGCAGTGCTAGAGACTCCCATACTAGCGTCCAAGAGACCCAGTACTTC; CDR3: CSARDSHTSVQETQYF
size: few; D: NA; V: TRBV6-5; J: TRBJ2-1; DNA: TGTGCCAGCAAAGGGATGGGTTATGAGCAGTTCTTC; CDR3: CASKGMGYEQFF
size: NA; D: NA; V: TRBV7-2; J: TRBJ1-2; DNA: TGTGCCAGCAGCTTAGCCACAGCACCCGCTTGGGGCTATGGCTACACCTTC; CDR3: CASSLATAPAWGYGYTF
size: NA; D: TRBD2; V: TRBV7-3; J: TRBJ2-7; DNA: TGTGCCAGCAGCGAAACTAGCGGGACCGTCTACGAGCAGTACTTC; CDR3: CASSETSGTVYEQYF
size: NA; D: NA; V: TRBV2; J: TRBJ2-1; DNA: TGTGCCAGCCTCGGTGGGAGAGACCATGAGCAGTTCTTC; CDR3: CASLGGRDHEQFF
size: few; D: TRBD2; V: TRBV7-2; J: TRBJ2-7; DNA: TGTGCCAGCAGCCCTTATAGCGGGGGTACCTACGAGCAGTACTTC; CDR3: CASSPYSGGTYEQYF
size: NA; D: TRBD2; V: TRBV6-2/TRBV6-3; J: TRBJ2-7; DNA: TGTGCCAGCAGTTACTCGACTACTAGCGGTTCGTACGAGCAGTACTTC; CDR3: CASSYSTTSGSYEQYF
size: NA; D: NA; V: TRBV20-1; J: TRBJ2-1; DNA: TGCAGTGCTAGAGCGAGTAGCGCCTACTCCTACAATGAGCAGTTCTTC; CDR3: CSARASSAYSYNEQFF
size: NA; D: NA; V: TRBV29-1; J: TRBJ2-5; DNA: TGCAGCGTTGAAGTTGGGGACATCGCGCAAGAGACCCAGTACTTC; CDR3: CSVEVGDIAQETQYF
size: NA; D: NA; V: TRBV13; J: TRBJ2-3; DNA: TGTGCCAGCAGCCCCGTAGACACAGATACGCAGTATTTT; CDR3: CASSPVDTDTQYF
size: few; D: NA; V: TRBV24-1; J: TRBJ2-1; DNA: TGTGCCACCAGTGATGGATTCAATGAGCAGTTCTTC; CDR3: CATSDGFNEQFF
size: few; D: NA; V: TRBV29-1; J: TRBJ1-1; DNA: TGCAGCGTCTATCAAGTAGAAGCTTTCTTT; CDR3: CSVYQVEAFF
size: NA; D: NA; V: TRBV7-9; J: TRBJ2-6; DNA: TGTGCCAGCAGCTTAGATGAATGGGGCAGGGGCTCTGGGGCCAACGTCCTGACTTTC; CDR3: CASSLDEWGRGSGANVLTF
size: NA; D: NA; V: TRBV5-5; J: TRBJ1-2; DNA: TGTGCCAGCAGCTTGACAGGCCGGAGTGGCTACACCTTC; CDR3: CASSLTGRSGYTF
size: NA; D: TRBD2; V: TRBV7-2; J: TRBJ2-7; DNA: TGTGCCAGCAGCTTGGCGGGAGGACTTAACGAGCAGTACTTC; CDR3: CASSLAGGLNEQYF
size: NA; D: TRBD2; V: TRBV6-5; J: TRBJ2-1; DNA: TGTGCCAGCAGTTGGGGGGGTGCCAGGAACAATGAGCAGTTCTTC; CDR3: CASSWGGARNNEQFF
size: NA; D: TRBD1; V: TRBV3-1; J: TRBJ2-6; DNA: TGTGCCAGCAGCCAAGATGTCGGGACAGGCGTCCTGACTTTC; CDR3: CASSQDVGTGVLTF
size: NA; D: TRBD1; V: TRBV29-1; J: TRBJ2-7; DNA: TGCAGCGTTGCGGACAGGACCTACGAGCAGTACTTC; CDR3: CSVADRTYEQYF
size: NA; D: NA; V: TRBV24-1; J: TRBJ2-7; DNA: TGTGCCACCAGTGATTTGGGAATGTACGAGCAGTACTTC; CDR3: CATSDLGMYEQYF
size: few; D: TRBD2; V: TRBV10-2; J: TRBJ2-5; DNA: TGCGCCAGCAGTGACGCGGGTAGCGGGAGGGCCCAAGAGACCCAGTACTTC; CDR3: CASSDAGSGRAQETQYF
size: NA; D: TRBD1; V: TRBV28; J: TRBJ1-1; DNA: TGTGCCAGCAAGGGCAGGGGGCCGGTGTACGAAGCTTTCTTT; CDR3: CASKGRGPVYEAFF
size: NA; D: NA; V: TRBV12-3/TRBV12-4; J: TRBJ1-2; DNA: TGTGCCAGCAGTTGGACGGACACGGGTGGCTACACCTTC; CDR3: CASSWTDTGGYTF
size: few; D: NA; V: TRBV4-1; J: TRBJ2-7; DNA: TGCGCCAGCAGCCAAGAGTATGTCTCCTACGAGCAGTACTTC; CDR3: CASSQEYVSYEQYF
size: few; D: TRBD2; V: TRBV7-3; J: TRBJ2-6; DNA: TGTGCCAGCAGCTCCCTCGCCACCACTAGCGCTTCCTCTGGGGCCAACGTCCTGACTTTC; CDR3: CASSSLATTSASSGANVLTF
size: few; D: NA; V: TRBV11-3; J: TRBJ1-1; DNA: TGTGCCAGCAGCTTAGAACTGGGGGCGGCGGCTTTCTTT; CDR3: CASSLELGAAAFF
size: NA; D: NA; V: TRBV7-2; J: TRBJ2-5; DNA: TGTGCCAGCAGCTTATCCCCGGTCGGAGAGACCCAGTACTTC; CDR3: CASSLSPVGETQYF
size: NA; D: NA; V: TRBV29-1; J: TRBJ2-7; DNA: TGCAGCGTTGGCAAGGAGTTTGGCGAGCAGTACTTC; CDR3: CSVGKEFGEQYF